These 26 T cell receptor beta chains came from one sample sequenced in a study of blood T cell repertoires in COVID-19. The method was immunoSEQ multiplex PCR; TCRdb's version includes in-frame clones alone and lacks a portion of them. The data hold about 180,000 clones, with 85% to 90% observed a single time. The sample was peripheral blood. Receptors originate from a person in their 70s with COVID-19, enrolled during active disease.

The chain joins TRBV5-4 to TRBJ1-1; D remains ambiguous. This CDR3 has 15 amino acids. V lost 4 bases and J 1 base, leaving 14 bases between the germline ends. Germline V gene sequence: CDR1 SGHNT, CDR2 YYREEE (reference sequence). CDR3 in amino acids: CASSPTRGKNTEAFF. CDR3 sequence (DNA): TGTGCCAGCAGCCCCACCCGGGGTAAGAACACTGAAGCTTTCTTT.

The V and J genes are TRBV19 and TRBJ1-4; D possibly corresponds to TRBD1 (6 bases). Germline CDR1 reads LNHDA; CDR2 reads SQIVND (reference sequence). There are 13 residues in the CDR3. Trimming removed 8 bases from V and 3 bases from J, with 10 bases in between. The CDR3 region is CASGQNPNEKLFF. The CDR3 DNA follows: TGTGCCAGTGGACAGAACCCTAATGAAAAACTGTTTTTT.

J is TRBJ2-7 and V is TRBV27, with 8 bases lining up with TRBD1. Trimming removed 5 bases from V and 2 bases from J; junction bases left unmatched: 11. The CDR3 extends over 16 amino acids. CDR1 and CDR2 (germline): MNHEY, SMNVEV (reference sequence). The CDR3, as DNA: TGTGCCAGCAGTACCAGGACAGGGATTCTACCCTACGAGCAGTACTTC. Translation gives CASSTRTGILPYEQYF.

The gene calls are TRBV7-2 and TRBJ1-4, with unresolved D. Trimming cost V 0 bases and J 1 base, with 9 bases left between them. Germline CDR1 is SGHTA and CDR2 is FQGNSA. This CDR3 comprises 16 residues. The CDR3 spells CASSLAGRQTNEKLFF. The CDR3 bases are TGTGCCAGCAGCTTAGCGGGGAGACAAACTAATGAAAAACTGTTTTTT.

The CDR3 is CASSVDSDRSYGYTF. The CDR3 region has the DNA TGTGCCAGCAGTGTCGATTCCGACAGGAGCTATGGCTACACCTTC. This sequence joins TRBV2 and TRBJ1-2; weak D call: TRBD1 (6 bases). Germline V gives CDR1 SNHLY, CDR2 FYNNEI. CDR3 size: 15 residues. Deletions cut 4 bases from V and 4 bases from J, with 16 bases between. Variable domain in full (rest from reference TRBV2 and TRBJ1-2): EPEVTQTPSHQVTQMGQEVILRCVPISNHLYFYWYRQILGQKVEFLVSFYNNEISEKSEIFDDQFSVERPDGSNFTLKIRSTKLEDSAMYFCASSVDSDRSYGYTFGSGTRLTVV.

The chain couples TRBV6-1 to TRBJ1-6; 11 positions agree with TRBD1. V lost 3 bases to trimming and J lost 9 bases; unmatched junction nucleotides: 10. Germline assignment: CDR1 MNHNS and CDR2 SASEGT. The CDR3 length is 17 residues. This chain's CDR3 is CASSDESDRGLGSPLHF. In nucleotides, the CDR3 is TGTGCCAGCAGTGACGAGTCGGACAGGGGGCTAGGTTCACCCCTCCACTTT.

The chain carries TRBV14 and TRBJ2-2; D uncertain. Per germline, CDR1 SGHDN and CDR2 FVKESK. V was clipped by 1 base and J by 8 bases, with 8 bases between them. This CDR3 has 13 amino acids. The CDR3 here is CASSQVYLGELFF. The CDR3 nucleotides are TGTGCCAGCAGCCAAGTGTACTTGGGGGAGCTGTTTTTT.

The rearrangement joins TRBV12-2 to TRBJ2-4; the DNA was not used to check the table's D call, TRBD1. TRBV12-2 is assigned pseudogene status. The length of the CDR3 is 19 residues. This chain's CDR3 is CASRLVRQQGVLAKNIQYF. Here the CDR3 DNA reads TGTGCAAGTCGCTTAGTTAGACAACAGGGCGTACTAGCCAAAAACATTCAGTACTTC.

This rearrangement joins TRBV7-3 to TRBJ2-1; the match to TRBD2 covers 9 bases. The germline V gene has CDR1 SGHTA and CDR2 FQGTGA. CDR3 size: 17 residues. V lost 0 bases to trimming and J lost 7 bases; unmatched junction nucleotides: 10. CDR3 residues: CASSLTSGAGGQNEQFF. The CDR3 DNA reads TGTGCCAGCAGCTTAACGAGTGGAGCGGGGGGCCAAAATGAGCAGTTCTTC.

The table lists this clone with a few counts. The CDR3 protein is CAGGLETYEQYF. The CDR3 DNA is TGTGCCGGGGGACTAGAGACCTACGAGCAGTACTTC. This rearrangement joins TRBV7-9 to TRBJ2-7; 8 positions match TRBD2. Germline loops: CDR1 SEHNR, CDR2 FQNEAQ (reference sequence). V trimming: 11 bases; J trimming: 2 bases; junction bases outside the gene matches: 5. The CDR3 sequence is 12 residues long.

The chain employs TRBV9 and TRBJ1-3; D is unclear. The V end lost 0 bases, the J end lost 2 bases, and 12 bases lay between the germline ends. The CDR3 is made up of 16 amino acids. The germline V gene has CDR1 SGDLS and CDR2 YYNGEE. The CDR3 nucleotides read TGTGCCAGCAGCGTAGGTGGCGGGAGGACTGGAAACACCATATATTTT. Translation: CASSVGGGRTGNTIYF.

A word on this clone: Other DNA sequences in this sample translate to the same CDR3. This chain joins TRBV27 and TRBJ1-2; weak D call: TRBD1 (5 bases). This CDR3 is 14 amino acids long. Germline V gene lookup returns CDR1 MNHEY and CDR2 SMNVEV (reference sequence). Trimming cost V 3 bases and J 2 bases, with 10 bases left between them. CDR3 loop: CASSFLAGNYGYTF. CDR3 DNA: TGTGCCAGCAGTTTCCTGGCAGGGAACTATGGCTACACCTTC.

This CDR3 is CASSSLGQGTNTIYF. The CDR3 region has the DNA TGTGCCAGCAGTTCCCTAGGACAGGGGACAAACACCATATATTTT. The genes are TRBV6-5 and TRBJ1-3; 9 positions agree with TRBD1. This CDR3 has 15 residues. With 4 bases clipped from V and 6 bases from J, the junction kept 7 bases outside the gene matches. CDR1 MNHEY and CDR2 SVGAGI come from the germline V gene.

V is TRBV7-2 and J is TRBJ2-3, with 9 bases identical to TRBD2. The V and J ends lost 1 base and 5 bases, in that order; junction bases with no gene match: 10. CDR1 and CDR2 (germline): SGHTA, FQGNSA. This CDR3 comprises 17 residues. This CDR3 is CASSLGLAGPRVDTQYF. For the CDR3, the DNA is TGTGCCAGCAGCTTAGGCCTAGCGGGGCCTAGGGTAGATACGCAGTATTTT.

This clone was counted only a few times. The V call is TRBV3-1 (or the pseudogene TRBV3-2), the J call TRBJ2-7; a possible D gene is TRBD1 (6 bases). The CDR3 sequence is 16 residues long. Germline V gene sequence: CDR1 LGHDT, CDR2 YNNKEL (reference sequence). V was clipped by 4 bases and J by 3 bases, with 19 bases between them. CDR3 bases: TGTGCCAGCAGCCCAACCCTTTCAGGGGCCATCTACGAGCAGTACTTC. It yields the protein CASSPTLSGAIYEQYF.

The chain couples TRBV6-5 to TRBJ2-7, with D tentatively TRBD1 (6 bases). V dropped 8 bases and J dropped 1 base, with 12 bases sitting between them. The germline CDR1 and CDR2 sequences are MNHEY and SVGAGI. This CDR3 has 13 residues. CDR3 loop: CASGRDNSYEQYF. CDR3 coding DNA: TGTGCCAGCGGCCGGGACAATTCCTACGAGCAGTACTTC.

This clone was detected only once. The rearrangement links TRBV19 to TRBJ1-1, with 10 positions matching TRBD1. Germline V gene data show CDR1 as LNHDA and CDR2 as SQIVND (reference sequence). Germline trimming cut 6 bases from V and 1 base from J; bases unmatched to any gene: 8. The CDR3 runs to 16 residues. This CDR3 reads CASSPGDRGRNTEAFF. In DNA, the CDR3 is TGTGCCAGTAGCCCTGGGGACAGGGGAAGGAACACTGAAGCTTTCTTT.

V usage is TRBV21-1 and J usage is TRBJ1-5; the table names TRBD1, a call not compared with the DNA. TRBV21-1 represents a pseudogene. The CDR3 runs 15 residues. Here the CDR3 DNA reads TGTGCCAGCAGCACAGGGACAGATAGCAATCAGCCCCAGCATTTT. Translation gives CASSTGTDSNQPQHF.

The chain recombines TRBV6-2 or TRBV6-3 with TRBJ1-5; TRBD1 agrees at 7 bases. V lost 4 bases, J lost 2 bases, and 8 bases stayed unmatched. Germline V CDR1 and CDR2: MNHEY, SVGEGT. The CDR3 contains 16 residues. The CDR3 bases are TGTGCCAGCAGTTCACAACGTACAGGGGGCAATCAGCCCCAGCATTTT. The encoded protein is CASSSQRTGGNQPQHF.

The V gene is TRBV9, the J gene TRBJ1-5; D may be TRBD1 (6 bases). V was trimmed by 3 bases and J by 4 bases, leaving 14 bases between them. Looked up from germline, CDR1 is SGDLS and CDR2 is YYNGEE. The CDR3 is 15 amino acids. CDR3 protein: CASSDGRGGNQPQHF. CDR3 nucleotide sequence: TGTGCCAGCAGCGACGGCAGGGGCGGTAATCAGCCCCAGCATTTT.

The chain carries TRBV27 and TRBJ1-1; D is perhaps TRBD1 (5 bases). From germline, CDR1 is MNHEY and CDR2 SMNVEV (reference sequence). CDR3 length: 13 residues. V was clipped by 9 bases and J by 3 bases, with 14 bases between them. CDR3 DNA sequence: TGTGCCAGTTGGGGGGTTTTCGACACTGAAGCTTTCTTT. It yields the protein CASWGVFDTEAFF.

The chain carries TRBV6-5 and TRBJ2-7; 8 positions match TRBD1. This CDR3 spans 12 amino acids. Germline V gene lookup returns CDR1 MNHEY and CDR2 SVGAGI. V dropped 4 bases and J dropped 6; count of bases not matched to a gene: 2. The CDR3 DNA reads TGTGCCAGCAGTTCCAGGGGGCGCGAGCAGTACTTC. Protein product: CASSSRGREQYF.

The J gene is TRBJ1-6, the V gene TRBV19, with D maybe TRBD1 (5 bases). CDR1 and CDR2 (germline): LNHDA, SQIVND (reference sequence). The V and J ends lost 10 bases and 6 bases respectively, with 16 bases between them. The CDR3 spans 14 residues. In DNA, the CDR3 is TGTGCCACCCAGGGATTGCTCGGTAATTCACCCCTCCACTTT. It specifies CATQGLLGNSPLHF.

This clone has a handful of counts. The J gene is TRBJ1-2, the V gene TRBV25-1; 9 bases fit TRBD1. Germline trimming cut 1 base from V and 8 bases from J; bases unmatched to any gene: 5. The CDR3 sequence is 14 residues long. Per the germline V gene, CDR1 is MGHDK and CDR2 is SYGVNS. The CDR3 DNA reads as TGTGCCAGCAGTGAATTGACAGGGGGTCTGGGCTACACCTTC. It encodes CASSELTGGLGYTF.

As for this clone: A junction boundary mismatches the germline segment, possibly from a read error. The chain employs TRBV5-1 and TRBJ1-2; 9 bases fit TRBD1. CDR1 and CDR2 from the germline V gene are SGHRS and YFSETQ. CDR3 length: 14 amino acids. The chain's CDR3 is CASSLDRGRASQSF. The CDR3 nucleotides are TGCGCCAGCAGCTTGGACAGGGGGCGAGCCAGTCAGTCCTTC. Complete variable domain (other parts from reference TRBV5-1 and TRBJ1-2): KAGVTQTPRYLIKTRGQQVTLSCSPISGHRSVSWYQQTPGQGLQFLFEYFSETQRNKGNFPGRFSGRQFSNSRSEMNVSTLELGDSALYLCASSLDRGRASQSFGSGTRLTVV.

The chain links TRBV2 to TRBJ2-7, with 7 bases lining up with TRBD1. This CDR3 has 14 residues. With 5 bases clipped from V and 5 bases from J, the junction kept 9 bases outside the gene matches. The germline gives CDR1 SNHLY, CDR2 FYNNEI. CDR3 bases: TGTGCCAGCAGTACCTCGACAGGGATCCACGAGCAGTACTTC. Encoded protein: CASSTSTGIHEQYF. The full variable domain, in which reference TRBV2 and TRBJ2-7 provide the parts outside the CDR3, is EPEVTQTPSHQVTQMGQEVILRCVPISNHLYFYWYRQILGQKVEFLVSFYNNEISEKSEIFDDQFSVERPDGSNFTLKIRSTKLEDSAMYFCASSTSTGIHEQYFGPGTRLTVT.